The present T cell receptor beta chain was sequenced within a study of blood T cell repertoires in COVID-19. V was clipped by 5 bases and J by 4 bases; unmatched bases: 4. CDR3 length: 13 residues. CDR1 is SGHAT and CDR2 is FQNNGV in the germline V gene. Worth noting for this clone: The same CDR3 is also encoded by other DNA sequences in this sample.

Here immunoSEQ multiplex PCR was the method, and the copy in TCRdb shows in-frame clones only, minus some. The data show 490,000 or so clones, around 85% seen once. V gene TRBV11-2 combines with J gene TRBJ1-2; 7 bases agree with TRBD1. This TCR was sampled from an older woman who had recovered from COVID-19. The sequencing input was PBMCs or T cells enriched from blood (not recorded which). The CDR3 region is CASSLGQIYGYTF. CDR3 sequence (DNA): TGTGCCAGCAGCCTGGGACAGATCTATGGCTACACCTTC.